This TCR beta chain was captured in a study of PD-1 and CTLA-4 blockade in melanoma. Measured with immunoSEQ multiplex PCR; TCRdb has only the in-frame clones, and not every one. The sample includes under 40,000 clones, about 87% of them seen just once. Germline assignment: CDR1 MDHEN and CDR2 SYDVKM. CDR3 length equals 19 residues. The junction had 15 bases not matched to a gene; V was cut back by 6 bases and J by 0 bases. The source is a human donor with melanoma. The chain couples TRBV28 to TRBJ2-7; 12 positions match TRBD2. The source material was CD8+ T cells from peripheral blood, sampled from a patient given anti-PD-1 treatment. The CDR3 protein is CASSDRRASGGAFSYEQYF. CDR3 bases: TGTGCCAGCAGCGACAGGCGGGCTAGCGGGGGGGCCTTCTCCTACGAGCAGTACTTC.